The 23 T cell receptor beta chains listed next were all sequenced from one sample in a study of T cells in Graves' hyperthyroidism and ophthalmopathy. TCR beta CDR3 sequences were amplified from RNA transcripts. Researchers ran a first-round RT-PCR on the TCR CDR3 using the HTBI primer set. TCRdb re-derived calls from the multiplex PCR reads in MiXCR, one entry per CDR3 protein. The sample has about 460,000 distinct CDR3 sequences; 20% to 25% are singletons. Sequencing was done on a sample of blood. Receptors were obtained from a woman aged 70-85 years with Graves' ophthalmopathy.

In DNA, the CDR3 is TGCAGTGCACAGGGGGCGATCGGGAGGGCCTACGAGCAGTACTTC. It is translated as CSAQGAIGRAYEQYF. V usage is TRBV20-1 and J usage is TRBJ2-7; possibly TRBD1 for D (9 bases). In germline, CDR1 is DFQATT, CDR2 SNEGSKA (reference sequence). V dropped 6 bases and J dropped 2 bases, with 20 bases sitting between them. The CDR3 runs 15 residues.

The chain couples TRBV6-1 to TRBJ2-7, with 9 nucleotides matching TRBD2. Germline trimming cut 7 bases from V and 6 bases from J; bases unmatched to any gene: 10. CDR3 size: 14 residues. Germline V gene sequence: CDR1 MNHNS, CDR2 SASEGT. CDR3 loop: CASNTKREVTEQYF. The CDR3 DNA reads TGTGCCAGCAACACAAAGCGGGAGGTAACCGAGCAGTACTTC.

The chain employs TRBV5-1 and TRBJ2-6, with D tentatively TRBD1 or TRBD2 (8 bases each). Per the germline V gene, CDR1 is SGHRS and CDR2 is YFSETQ. The V end lost 1 base, the J end lost 0 bases, and 17 bases lay between the germline ends. The CDR3 loop spans 19 amino acids. This chain's CDR3 is CASSLQGALAVSGANVLTF. DNA of the CDR3: TGCGCCAGCAGCTTGCAGGGGGCACTAGCGGTCTCTGGGGCCAACGTCCTGACTTTC.

The V and J genes are TRBV10-3 and TRBJ1-4, with D maybe TRBD1 (6 bases). Germline values: CDR1 ENHRY, CDR2 SYGVKD. Trimming took 7 bases from V and 3 from J, leaving 15 bases between them. The CDR3 loop spans 15 amino acids. The CDR3 is CAIIAGALANEKLFF. CDR3 in DNA: TGTGCCATCATTGCAGGGGCTTTGGCTAATGAAAAACTGTTTTTT.

The chain recombines TRBV12-5 with TRBJ2-5, with a possible D match to TRBD2 (5 bases). The V end lost 6 bases, the J end lost 4 bases, and 15 bases lay between the germline ends. Germline CDR1 LGHNT, CDR2 FRNRAP. This CDR3 is 14 amino acids long. As DNA, the CDR3 is TGTGCTAGTGGGGACTCTACTATGAGAGAGACCCAGTACTTC. Amino acids: CASGDSTMRETQYF. The full variable domain, in which reference TRBV12-5 and TRBJ2-5 provide the parts outside the CDR3, is DARVTQTPRHKVTEMGQEVTMRCQPILGHNTVFWYRQTMMQGLELLAYFRNRAPLDDSGMPKDRFSAEMPDATLATLKIQPSEPRDSAVYFCASGDSTMRETQYFGPGTRLLVL.

The rearrangement joins TRBV10-1 to TRBJ2-3; 8 bases map to TRBD2. Germline assignment: CDR1 WNHNN and CDR2 SYGVQD (reference sequence). V shed 5 bases, J shed 7 bases, and the junction held 11 bases outside the gene matches. This CDR3 is 15 amino acids long. CDR3 sequence reads: CASSNHREGHNTQYF. The CDR3 coding sequence is TGCGCCAGCAGTAACCATCGGGAGGGCCATAATACGCAGTATTTT.

This clonotype was found many times. The J gene is TRBJ2-1, the V gene TRBV7-8; 8 nucleotides match TRBD1. Losses at the gene ends were 1 base for V and 4 bases for J; bases not matched to a gene: 12. Germline CDR1 reads SGHVS; CDR2 reads FQNEAQ. CDR3 length equals 18 residues. The CDR3 DNA reads as TGTGCCAGCAGCTTAGTACCCAGGGACAGGATGATATACAATGAGCAGTTCTTC. Protein sequence: CASSLVPRDRMIYNEQFF.

In this sample, this clonotype turned up a few times. The chain employs TRBV11-2 and TRBJ2-7, with TRBD2 as a possible D gene (6 bases). The V gene's germline CDR1 is SGHAT and CDR2 FQNNGV. The CDR3 is 15 residues long. Trimming removed 1 base at V and 7 bases at J, with 17 bases between. Written as DNA, the CDR3 is TGTGCCAGCAGCTTAGGGGGAGGCCAAACGGGAGAGCAGTACTTC. Its protein product is CASSLGGGQTGEQYF.

This clonotype has only a few counts. The V call is TRBV20-1, the J call TRBJ2-5, with D hard to call. V was trimmed by 1 base and J by 5 bases, leaving 8 bases between them. Germline assignment: CDR1 DFQATT and CDR2 SNEGSKA (reference sequence). The CDR3 is 12 amino acids. CDR3: CSARGTAETQYF. As DNA, the CDR3 is TGCAGTGCTAGAGGGACGGCTGAGACCCAGTACTTC.

This clonotype was counted between two and nine times. The chain employs TRBV20-1 and TRBJ2-7; possibly TRBD2 for D (5 bases). The V end lost 7 bases, the J end lost 1 base, and 11 bases lay between the germline ends. Germline loops: CDR1 DFQATT, CDR2 SNEGSKA (reference sequence). The length of the CDR3 is 12 residues. The CDR3 region is CSVSRGSYEQYF. CDR3 DNA: TGCAGTGTTTCGCGCGGGTCCTACGAGCAGTACTTC.

About this clonotype: One base away lies a much larger clone, so this may be a sequencing read error. The chain joins TRBV6-2 or TRBV6-3 to TRBJ2-7; D remains unclear. Germline V gene sequence: CDR1 MNHEY, CDR2 SVGEGT. The CDR3 is 13 residues long. CDR3 amino acids: CAGSSGPDYEQYF. DNA of the CDR3: TGTGCCGGCAGCTCCGGACCTGACTACGAGCAGTACTTC.

V usage is TRBV4-1 and J usage is TRBJ2-3, with 8 positions matching TRBD2. With 0 bases clipped from V and 0 bases from J, the junction kept 14 bases outside the gene matches. Per germline, CDR1 MGHRA and CDR2 YSYEKL. The CDR3 covers 20 residues. The CDR3 is CASSQDVRWERELSTDTQYF. In DNA form, the CDR3 reads TGCGCCAGCAGCCAAGATGTCCGCTGGGAGCGGGAGCTTAGCACAGATACGCAGTATTTT.

This clonotype was seen repeatedly, ten times or more. This sequence joins TRBV12-3 or TRBV12-4 and TRBJ1-1; a weak D match, TRBD1 (6 bases). The length of the CDR3 is 14 residues. V dropped 2 bases and J dropped 5 bases, with 12 bases sitting between them. CDR3 amino acids: CASSLTGMMTEAFF. The DNA for the CDR3 is TGTGCCAGCAGTTTAACAGGGATGATGACTGAAGCTTTCTTT.

The rearrangement joins TRBV5-6 to TRBJ2-3, with unresolved D. In germline, CDR1 is SGHDT, CDR2 YYEEEE. V gave up 5 bases and J gave up 4 bases, with 11 bases separating them. CDR3 length equals 13 residues. The CDR3 loop is CASSFTVSDTQYF. CDR3 DNA sequence: TGTGCCAGCAGTTTCACGGTGTCAGATACGCAGTATTTT.

The chain combines TRBV3-1 with TRBJ2-5; TRBD2 might be the D (6 bases). Germline CDR1 and CDR2: LGHDT and YNNKEL (reference sequence). The germline V and J ends were trimmed by 0 bases and 12 bases, with 14 bases remaining between them. The CDR3 covers 13 residues. In DNA, the CDR3 is TGTGCCAGCAGCCAAGACGGGGTAGCGGAAGAGTACTTC. Translating it yields CASSQDGVAEEYF.

The rearrangement joins TRBV12-3 or TRBV12-4 to TRBJ1-2; 8 positions match TRBD1. CDR3 length: 11 residues. J gave up 9 bases and V 5 bases, and 2 bases lay outside the gene matches. The CDR3 sequence is CASSDRGSYTF. The CDR3 coding sequence is TGTGCCAGCAGTGACAGGGGCAGCTACACCTTC.

The table lists this clonotype with a few counts. The chain couples TRBV7-2 to TRBJ2-5, with 9 bases aligning to TRBD2. V gave up 2 bases and J gave up 4 bases; unmatched junction bases: 17. The CDR3 covers 19 residues. CDR1 is SGHTA, CDR2 FQGNSA, per germline. CDR3 sequence: CASSLPPGTSPLRRETQYF. DNA for the CDR3: TGTGCCAGCAGCTTACCCCCCGGGACTAGCCCCCTACGTCGAGAGACCCAGTACTTC.

This clonotype was recorded a few times. The rearrangement links TRBV3-1 to TRBJ1-1; no reliable D call. Germline lookup yields CDR1 LGHDT and CDR2 YNNKEL (reference sequence). The CDR3 consists of 13 residues. The V and J ends lost 6 bases and 1 base respectively, with 9 bases between them. For the CDR3, the DNA is TGTGCCAGCAGTACTACAGCGAACACTGAAGCTTTCTTT. Its protein is CASSTTANTEAFF.

The V and J genes are TRBV28 and TRBJ1-4; D is unclear. The ends were cut back, 8 bases at V and 8 bases at J, with 30 bases in the middle. The CDR3 is 18 residues long. CDR1 and CDR2 from the germline V gene are MDHEN and SYDVKM. The CDR3 DNA follows: TGTGCCAGCTCACCACCTATTCGGCAGGTTGGACCTGGGGAAAAACTGTTTTTT. It specifies CASSPPIRQVGPGEKLFF.

This clonotype was counted ten times or more. The chain joins TRBV2 to TRBJ2-1, with a weak D call TRBD1 (5 bases). Trimming shortened V by 5 bases and J by 8 bases, and 13 bases separated the two germline ends. From germline, CDR1 is SNHLY and CDR2 FYNNEI. This CDR3 spans 13 amino acids. The CDR3 nucleotides are TGTGCCAGCAGTCGGCAGGGTTTCTATGAGCAGTTCTTC. As protein: CASSRQGFYEQFF.

The rearrangement uses TRBV3-1 and TRBJ2-7, with D possibly being TRBD1 (6 bases). CDR3 length equals 14 residues. V was shortened by 4 bases and J by 1 base, with 11 bases between the two germline ends. Germline CDR1 and CDR2: LGHDT and YNNKEL (reference sequence). The CDR3, as DNA: TGTGCCAGCAGCCCCGGGACATCATCCTACGAGCAGTACTTC. It is translated as CASSPGTSSYEQYF.

This clonotype was picked up a small number of times. The J gene is TRBJ1-5, the V gene TRBV12-3 or TRBV12-4; TRBD2 might be the D (5 bases). The J call is in doubt because the DNA end fits TRBJ2-3 better. This CDR3 region has 13 residues. CDR3 protein: CASSLGGNQPQYF. The CDR3 DNA reads as TGTGCCAGCAGTTTAGGAGGGAATCAGCCCCAGTATTTT.

V gene TRBV2 combines with J gene TRBJ1-4; TRBD1 agrees at 10 bases. Per germline, CDR1 SNHLY and CDR2 FYNNEI. V shed 6 bases, J shed 8 bases, and the junction held 6 bases outside the gene matches. This CDR3 is built from 14 residues. The CDR3 region has the DNA TGTGCCAGCAGAGCCGACAGGGGGCTCGAAAAACTGTTTTTT. This codes for CASRADRGLEKLFF. The complete variable domain, with remaining parts taken from reference TRBV2 and TRBJ1-4, reads EPEVTQTPSHQVTQMGQEVILRCVPISNHLYFYWYRQILGQKVEFLVSFYNNEISEKSEIFDDQFSVERPDGSNFTLKIRSTKLEDSAMYFCASRADRGLEKLFFGSGTQLSVL.